The rows below give T cell receptor beta chains drawn from one sample of a study of blood T cells in healthy people across ages. TCRdb re-called the 5' RACE reads through MiXCR, storing one row per CDR3 protein. Of 700,000 or so distinct CDR3 sequences listed, about a fifth are singletons. The specimen was blood. These receptors were obtained from a man aged 70-80 years in good health. The CDR3 runs from the conserved cysteine through the conserved F or W. Some rows have no size entry. The others give once, few or many, or a class for an expanded clone.

clone_size | j_call | v_call | cdr3_aa
. | . | TRBV5-1 | CASSLLAGGQNYEQYF
few | TRBJ2-3 | TRBV7-9 | CASTLRLESDTQYF
few | . | TRBV25-1 | CASSPNSGGVKTQYF
. | TRBJ1-6 | TRBV12-3/TRBV12-4 | CASSTTGNSPLHF
few | TRBJ2-3 | TRBV20-1 | CSARDAAGGVDTQYF
. | TRBJ2-1 | TRBV29-1 | CGVEHRGSYNEQFF
. | TRBJ1-6 | TRBV2 | CASTPPGSISPLHF
. | TRBJ2-5 | TRBV12-3/TRBV12-4 | CDPLNPLQGSGVTQYF
. | TRBJ2-1 | TRBV20-1 | CRARESGTRLNEQFF
. | TRBJ2-1 | TRBV11-2 | CASSLGAGNTYNEQFF
many | TRBJ1-1 | TRBV12-5 | CASGLVLAGGDTEAFF
. | TRBJ2-5 | TRBV7-2 | CASSLVVFKETQYF
. | TRBJ1-1 | TRBV11-2 | CASKTRQGDTEAFF
few | . | TRBV28 | CASSLTSGQYYEQYF
many | TRBJ2-1 | TRBV27 | CASSPMSSYNEQFF
. | TRBJ2-1 | TRBV7-3 | CASSLSLSNEQFF
few | TRBJ1-2 | TRBV6-5 | CASSYSLDAPVSRSYGYTF
. | TRBJ2-3 | TRBV20-1 | CSASRPGARTDTQYF
few | TRBJ2-6 | TRBV7-8 | CASSSRVSSGANVLTF
many | TRBJ2-1 | TRBV14 | CASSPWYNEQFF
few | TRBJ2-3 | TRBV5-1 | CASSLLWVEDTQYF
. | . | TRBV18 | CASSQKTSGSRNEQFF
. | TRBJ2-1 | TRBV20-1 | CSAPSGGAVYNEQFF
few | TRBJ1-5 | TRBV11-2 | CASSRFTGGWEPQHF
. | TRBJ2-1 | TRBV7-6 | CASSNVKSYNEQFF
. | TRBJ1-1 | TRBV14 | CASTEVPGSEAFF
few | . | TRBV4-2 | CASSQAPSGGAETQYF
. | TRBJ2-4 | TRBV20-1 | CSATSPGIIAKNIQYF
. | TRBJ2-3 | TRBV3-1 | CASSHLSSTDTQYF
. | TRBJ1-6 | TRBV12-3/TRBV12-4 | CASSLWHNSPLHF
. | TRBJ1-4 | TRBV20-1 | CSALGSTHPFNEKLFF
. | TRBJ2-3 | TRBV5-1 | CASSPGRGPNTDTQYF
many | TRBJ1-4 | TRBV2 | CASKRGQDATNEKLFF
few | TRBJ2-3 | TRBV6-5 | CASSSGGETDTQYF
few | TRBJ2-3 | TRBV27 | CASSRRTSGSDTQYF
. | TRBJ2-1 | TRBV24-1 | CATSDQTRVLSNEQFF
. | TRBJ1-2 | TRBV20-1 | CSARDMRGTIHGYTF
. | TRBJ2-4 | TRBV20-1 | CSAAPWTGIPKNIQYF
. | TRBJ1-3 | TRBV20-1 | CSAREAPGTAGNTIYF
. | TRBJ2-1 | TRBV10-3 | CAISESATSGTSNEQFF
few | TRBJ2-3 | TRBV11-2 | CASSIRQGGDTQYF
few | TRBJ2-7 | TRBV25-1 | CASSETDGRYEQYF